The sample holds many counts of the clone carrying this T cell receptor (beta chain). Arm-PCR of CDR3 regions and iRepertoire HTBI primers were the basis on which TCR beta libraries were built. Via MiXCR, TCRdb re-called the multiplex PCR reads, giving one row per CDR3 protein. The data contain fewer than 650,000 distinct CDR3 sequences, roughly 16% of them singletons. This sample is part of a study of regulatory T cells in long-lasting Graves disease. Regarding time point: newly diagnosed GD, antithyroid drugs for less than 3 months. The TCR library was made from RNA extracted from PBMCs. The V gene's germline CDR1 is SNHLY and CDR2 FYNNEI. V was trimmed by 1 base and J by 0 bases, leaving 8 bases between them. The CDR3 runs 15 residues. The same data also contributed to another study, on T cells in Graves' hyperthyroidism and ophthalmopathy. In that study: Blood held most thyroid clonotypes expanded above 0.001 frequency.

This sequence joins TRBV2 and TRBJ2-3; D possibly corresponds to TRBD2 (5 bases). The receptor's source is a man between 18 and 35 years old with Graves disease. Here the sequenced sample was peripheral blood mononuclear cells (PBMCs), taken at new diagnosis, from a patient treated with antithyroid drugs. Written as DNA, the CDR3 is TGTGCCAGCAGTGAAGGCCTAGCCAGCACAGATACGCAGTATTTT. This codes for CASSEGLASTDTQYF.